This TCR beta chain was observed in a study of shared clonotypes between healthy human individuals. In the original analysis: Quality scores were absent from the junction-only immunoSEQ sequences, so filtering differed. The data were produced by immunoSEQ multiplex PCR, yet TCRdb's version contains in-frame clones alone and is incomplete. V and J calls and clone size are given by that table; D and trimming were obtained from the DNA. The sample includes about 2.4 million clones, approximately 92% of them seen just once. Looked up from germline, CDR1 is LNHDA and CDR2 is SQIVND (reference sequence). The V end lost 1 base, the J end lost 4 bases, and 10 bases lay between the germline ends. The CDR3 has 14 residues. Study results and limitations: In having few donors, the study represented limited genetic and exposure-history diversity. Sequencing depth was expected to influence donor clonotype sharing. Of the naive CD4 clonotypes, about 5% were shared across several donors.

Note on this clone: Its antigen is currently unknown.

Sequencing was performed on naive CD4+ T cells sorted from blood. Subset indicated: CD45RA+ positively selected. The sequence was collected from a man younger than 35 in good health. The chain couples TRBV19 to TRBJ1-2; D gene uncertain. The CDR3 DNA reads TGTGCCAGTAGTATAGTGGGAGGTCCCTATGGCTACACCTTC. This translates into CASSIVGGPYGYTF.